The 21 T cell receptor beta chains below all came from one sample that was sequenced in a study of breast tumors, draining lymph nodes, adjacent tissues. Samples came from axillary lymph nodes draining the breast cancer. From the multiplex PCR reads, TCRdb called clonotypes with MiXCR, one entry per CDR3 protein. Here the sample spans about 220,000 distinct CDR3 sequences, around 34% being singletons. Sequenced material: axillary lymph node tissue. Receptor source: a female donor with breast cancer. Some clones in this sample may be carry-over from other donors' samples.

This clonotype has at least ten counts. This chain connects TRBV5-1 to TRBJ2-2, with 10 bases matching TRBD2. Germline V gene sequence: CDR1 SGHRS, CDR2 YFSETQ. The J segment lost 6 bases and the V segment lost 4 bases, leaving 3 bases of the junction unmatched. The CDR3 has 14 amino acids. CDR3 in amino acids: CASSSGGASGELFF. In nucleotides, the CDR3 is TGCGCCAGCAGCAGCGGGGGGGCCTCCGGGGAGCTGTTTTTT.

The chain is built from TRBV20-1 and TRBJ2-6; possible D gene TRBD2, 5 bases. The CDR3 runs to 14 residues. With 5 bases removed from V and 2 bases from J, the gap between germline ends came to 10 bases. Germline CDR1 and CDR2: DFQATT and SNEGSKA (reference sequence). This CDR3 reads CSALSGTGANVLTF. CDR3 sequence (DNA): TGCAGTGCTCTAAGCGGAACTGGGGCCAACGTCCTGACTTTC.

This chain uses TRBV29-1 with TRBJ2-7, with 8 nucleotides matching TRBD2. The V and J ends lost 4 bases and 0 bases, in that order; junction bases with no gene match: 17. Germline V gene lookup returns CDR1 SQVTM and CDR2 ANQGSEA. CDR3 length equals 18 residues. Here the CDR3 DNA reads TGCAGCGTTGGGACTAGCAGCACCCCGGCGACTCCCTCCTACGAGCAGTACTTC. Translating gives CSVGTSSTPATPSYEQYF.

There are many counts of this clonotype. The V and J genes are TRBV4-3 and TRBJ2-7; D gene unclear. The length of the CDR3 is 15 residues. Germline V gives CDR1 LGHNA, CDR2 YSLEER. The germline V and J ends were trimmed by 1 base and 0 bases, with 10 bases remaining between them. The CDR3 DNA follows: TGCGCCAGCAGCCAAGCTCCCGGTGACTCCTACGAGCAGTACTTC. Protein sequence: CASSQAPGDSYEQYF.

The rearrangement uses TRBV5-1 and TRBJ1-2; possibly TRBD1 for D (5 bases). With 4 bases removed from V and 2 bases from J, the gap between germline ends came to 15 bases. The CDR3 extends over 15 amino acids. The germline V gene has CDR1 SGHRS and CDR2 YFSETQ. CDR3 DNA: TGCGCCAGCAGCACCGACCGGGGGGACAACTATGGCTACACCTTC. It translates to CASSTDRGDNYGYTF.

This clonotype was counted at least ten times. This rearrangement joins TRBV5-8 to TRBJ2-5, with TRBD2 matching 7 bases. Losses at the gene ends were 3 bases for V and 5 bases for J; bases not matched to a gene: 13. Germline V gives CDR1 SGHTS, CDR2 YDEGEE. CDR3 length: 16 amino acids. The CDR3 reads CASSSGGGSMFETQYF. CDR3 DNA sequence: TGTGCCAGCAGCTCGGGTGGCGGGAGTATGTTTGAGACCCAGTACTTC.

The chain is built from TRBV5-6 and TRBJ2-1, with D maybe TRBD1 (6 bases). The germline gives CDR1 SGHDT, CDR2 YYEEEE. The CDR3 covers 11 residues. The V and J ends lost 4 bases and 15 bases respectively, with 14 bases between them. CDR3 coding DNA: TGTGCCAGCAGCGAAAGACAGGATAGGTTCTTC. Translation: CASSERQDRFF.

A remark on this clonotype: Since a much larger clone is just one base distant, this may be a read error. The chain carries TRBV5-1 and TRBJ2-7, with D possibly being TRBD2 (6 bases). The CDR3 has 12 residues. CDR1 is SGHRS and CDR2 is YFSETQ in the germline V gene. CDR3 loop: CASSWDSYEHYF. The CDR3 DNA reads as TGCGCCAGCAGCTGGGACTCCTACGAGCACTACTTC.

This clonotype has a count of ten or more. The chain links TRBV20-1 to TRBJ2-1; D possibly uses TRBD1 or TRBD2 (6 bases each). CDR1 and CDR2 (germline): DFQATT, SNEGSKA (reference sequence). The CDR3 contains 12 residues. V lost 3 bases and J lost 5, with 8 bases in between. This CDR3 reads CSASGGHNEQFF. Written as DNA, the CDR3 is TGCAGTGCTAGCGGGGGCCACAATGAGCAGTTCTTC.

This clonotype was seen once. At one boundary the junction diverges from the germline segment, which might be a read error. The CDR3: CAASSSGRTSSTDTQYF. The CDR3 coding sequence is TGTGCCGCCAGCAGCTCCGGCCGGACTAGCAGCACAGATACGCAGTATTTT. This chain joins TRBV15 and TRBJ2-3; TRBD2 matches at 8 bases. The CDR3 runs to 17 residues. The germline V gene has CDR1 LNHNV and CDR2 YYDKDF (reference sequence).

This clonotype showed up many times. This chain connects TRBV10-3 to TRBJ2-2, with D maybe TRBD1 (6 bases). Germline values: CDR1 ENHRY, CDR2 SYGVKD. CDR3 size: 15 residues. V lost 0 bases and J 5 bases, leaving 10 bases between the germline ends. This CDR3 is CAISESRGRTGELFF. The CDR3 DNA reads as TGTGCCATCAGTGAGTCCAGGGGTAGGACCGGGGAGCTGTTTTTT.

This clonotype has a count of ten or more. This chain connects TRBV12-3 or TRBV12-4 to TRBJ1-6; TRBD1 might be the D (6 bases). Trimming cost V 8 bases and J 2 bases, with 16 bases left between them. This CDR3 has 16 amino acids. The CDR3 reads CASSGGGAAYNSPLHF. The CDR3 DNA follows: TGTGCCAGCTCAGGTGGGGGGGCCGCCTATAATTCACCCCTCCACTTT.

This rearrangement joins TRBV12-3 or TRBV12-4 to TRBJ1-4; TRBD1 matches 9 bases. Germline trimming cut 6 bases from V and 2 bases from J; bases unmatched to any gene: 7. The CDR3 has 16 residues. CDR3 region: CASSQGQGATNEKLFF. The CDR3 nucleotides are TGTGCCAGCAGCCAGGGACAGGGCGCCACTAATGAAAAACTGTTTTTT.

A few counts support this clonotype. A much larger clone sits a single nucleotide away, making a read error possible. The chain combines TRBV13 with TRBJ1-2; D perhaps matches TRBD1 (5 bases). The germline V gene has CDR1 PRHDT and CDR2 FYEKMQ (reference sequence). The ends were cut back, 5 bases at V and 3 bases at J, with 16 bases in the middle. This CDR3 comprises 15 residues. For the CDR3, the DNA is TGTGCCAGCAGCCTTCGGGGCAGAACTGACTATGGCTACACCTTC. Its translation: CASSLRGRTDYGYTF.

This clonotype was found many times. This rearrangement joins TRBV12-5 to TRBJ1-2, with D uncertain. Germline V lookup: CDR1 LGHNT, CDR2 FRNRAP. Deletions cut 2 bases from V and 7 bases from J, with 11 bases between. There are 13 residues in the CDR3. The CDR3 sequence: CASGLLVDGGYTF. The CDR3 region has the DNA TGTGCTAGTGGTTTGTTGGTGGATGGTGGCTACACCTTC.

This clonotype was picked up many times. CDR3 sequence reads: CASSLEVLTQYF. Here the CDR3 DNA reads TGTGCCAGCAGCTTAGAGGTCCTTACGCAGTATTTT. V gene TRBV7-9 combines with J gene TRBJ2-3; D not certain. Per the germline V gene, CDR1 is SEHNR and CDR2 is FQNEAQ (reference sequence). Trimming stripped 1 base from V and 8 bases from J, with 7 bases between. The CDR3 totals 12 residues.

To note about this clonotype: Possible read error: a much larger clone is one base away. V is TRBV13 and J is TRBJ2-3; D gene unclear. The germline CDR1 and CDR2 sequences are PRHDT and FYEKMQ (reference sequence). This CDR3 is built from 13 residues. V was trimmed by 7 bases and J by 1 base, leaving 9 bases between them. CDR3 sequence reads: CASKGHRTDTQYF. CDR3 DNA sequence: TGTGCCAGCAAGGGCCATCGCACAGATACGCAGTATTTT.

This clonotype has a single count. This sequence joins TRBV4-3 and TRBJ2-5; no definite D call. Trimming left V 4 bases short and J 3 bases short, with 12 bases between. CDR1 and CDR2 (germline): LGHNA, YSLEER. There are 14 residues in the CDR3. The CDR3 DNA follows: TGCGCCAGCAGCCTTGGAGCCAGAAAAGAGACCCAGTACTTC. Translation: CASSLGARKETQYF.

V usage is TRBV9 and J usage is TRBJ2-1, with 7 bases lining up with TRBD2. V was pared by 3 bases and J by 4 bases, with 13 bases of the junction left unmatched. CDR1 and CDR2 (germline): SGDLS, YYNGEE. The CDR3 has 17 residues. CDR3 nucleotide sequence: TGTGCCAGCAGCGGGTTCGGGGGTGGGGGGGATTACAATGAGCAGTTCTTC. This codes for CASSGFGGGGDYNEQFF.

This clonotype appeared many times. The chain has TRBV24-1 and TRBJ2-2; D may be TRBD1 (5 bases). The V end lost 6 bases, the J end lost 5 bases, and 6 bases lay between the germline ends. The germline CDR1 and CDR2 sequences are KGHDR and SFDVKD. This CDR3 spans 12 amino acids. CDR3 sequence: CATSRGTGELFF. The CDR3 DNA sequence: TGTGCCACCAGTAGGGGAACCGGGGAGCTGTTTTTT.

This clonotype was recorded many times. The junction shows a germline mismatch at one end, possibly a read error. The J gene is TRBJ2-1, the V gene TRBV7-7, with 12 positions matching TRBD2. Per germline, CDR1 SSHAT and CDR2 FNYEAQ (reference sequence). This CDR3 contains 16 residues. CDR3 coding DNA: TGTGCTAGCAGCTCGACTAGCGGGAGTCCGTGGAATGAGCAGTTCTTC. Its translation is CASSSTSGSPWNEQFF.